This passage covers 21 T cell receptor beta chains from one sample sequenced in a study of T cell responses to AZD1222 COVID-19 vaccine. This table comes from immunoSEQ multiplex PCR, and its TCRdb copy is limited to in-frame clones, with some not included. The table includes some 130,000 clones, over 90% detected once. This specimen consisted of peripheral blood, obtained on day 0 of AZD1222 vaccination. These receptors all come from an adult in good health.

J is TRBJ2-7 and V is TRBV7-9; D is undetermined. Germline V gene data show CDR1 as SEHNR and CDR2 as FQNEAQ (reference sequence). Trimming pared 1 base from V and 5 bases from J, leaving 6 bases between. The CDR3 has 12 amino acids. CDR3 sequence: CASSLGFNEQYF. Written as DNA, the CDR3 is TGTGCCAGCAGCTTAGGGTTCAACGAGCAGTACTTC.

V and J are TRBV6-5 and TRBJ1-1; D gene uncertain. CDR1 and CDR2 from the germline V gene are MNHEY and SVGAGI. Trimming took off 6 bases at V and 6 bases at J, with 20 bases between the two ends. This CDR3 region has 15 residues. The CDR3 sequence: CASRATGRAGPEAFF. Here the CDR3 DNA reads TGTGCCAGCAGAGCGACGGGTAGGGCTGGCCCTGAAGCTTTCTTT.

The rearrangement links TRBV19 to TRBJ1-1; D gene ambiguous. V was shortened by 7 bases and J by 3 bases, with 12 bases between the two germline ends. Germline CDR1 reads LNHDA; CDR2 reads SQIVND (reference sequence). The CDR3 contains 13 residues. The CDR3 DNA is TGTGCCAGTAAGTTCGGGGAGGACACTGAAGCTTTCTTT. This codes for CASKFGEDTEAFF. The whole variable domain, filled in from reference TRBV19 and TRBJ1-1, reads DGGITQSPKYLFRKEGQNVTLSCEQNLNHDAMYWYRQDPGQGLRLIYYSQIVNDFQKGDIAEGYSVSREKKESFPLTVTSAQKNPTAFYLCASKFGEDTEAFFGQGTRLTVV.

This clone has just one count. This chain links TRBV5-1 with TRBJ1-6; TRBD1 matches 8 bases. V was pared by 3 bases and J by 15 bases, with 11 bases of the junction left unmatched. The germline CDR1 and CDR2 sequences are SGHRS and YFSETQ. The CDR3 has 14 residues. CDR3 DNA: TGCGCCAGCAGCTCCCAGGGGGCCCTGAATGGCCTCCACTTT. This translates into CASSSQGALNGLHF.

The chain links TRBV6-5 to TRBJ1-1, with D unclear. Germline loops: CDR1 MNHEY, CDR2 SVGAGI. With 5 bases removed from V and 8 bases from J, the gap between germline ends came to 9 bases. CDR3 length: 11 residues. The CDR3 is CASSLRGEAFF. In DNA, the CDR3 is TGTGCCAGCAGTCTTCGAGGGGAAGCTTTCTTT.

The rearrangement links TRBV10-3 to TRBJ2-2; D may match TRBD1 or TRBD2 (5 bases each). With 8 bases removed from V and 7 bases from J, the gap between germline ends came to 20 bases. The CDR3 is 15 amino acids. Germline loops: CDR1 ENHRY, CDR2 SYGVKD. CDR3 region: CAISSGRLTDGELFF. DNA of the CDR3: TGTGCCATCTCTTCGGGGCGCCTCACAGACGGGGAGCTGTTTTTT.

The V call is TRBV20-1, the J call TRBJ1-2; perhaps TRBD1 as D (5 bases). Trimming took 5 bases from V and 8 from J, leaving 12 bases between them. This CDR3 has 11 amino acids. The germline gives CDR1 DFQATT, CDR2 SNEGSKA (reference sequence). DNA of the CDR3: TGCAGTGCTCGGGTGGGGGAGGGCTACACCTTC. Encoded protein: CSARVGEGYTF.

The chain is built from TRBV18 and TRBJ2-1, with TRBD2 as a possible D gene (6 bases). The CDR3 is made up of 15 amino acids. Germline lookup yields CDR1 KGHSH and CDR2 LQKENI. V lost 1 base, J lost 5 bases, and 12 bases lay in between. CDR3 bases: TGTGCCAGCTCACCACGGCGGGGCCGAGACAATGAGCAGTTCTTC. The encoded protein is CASSPRRGRDNEQFF.

This chain uses TRBV5-1 with TRBJ1-2, with D perhaps matching TRBD1 (6 bases). Per germline, CDR1 SGHRS and CDR2 YFSETQ. V lost 4 bases and J 2 bases, leaving 15 bases between the germline ends. The CDR3 runs to 15 residues. CDR3 residues: CASSARQELNYGYTF. In DNA, the CDR3 is TGCGCCAGCAGCGCCAGACAGGAGCTCAACTATGGCTACACCTTC.

The V gene is TRBV29-1, the J gene TRBJ1-2; the D gene is possibly TRBD1 (5 bases). Germline V gene data show CDR1 as SQVTM and CDR2 as ANQGSEA. CDR3 length: 13 amino acids. V was cut by 5 bases and J by 2 bases, with 12 bases left in between. CDR3 DNA: TGCAGCGTTCACGTAGAGGGGAACTATGGCTACACCTTC. Its protein product is CSVHVEGNYGYTF. The full variable domain, its missing parts supplied by reference TRBV29-1 and TRBJ1-2, is SAVISQKPSRDICQRGTSLTIQCQVDSQVTMMFWYRQQPGQSLTLIATANQGSEATYESGFVIDKFPISRPNLTFSTLTVSNMSPEDSSIYLCSVHVEGNYGYTFGSGTRLTVV.

V gene TRBV2 combines with J gene TRBJ2-5; D call uncertain. CDR3 size: 12 residues. V was cut by 3 bases and J by 5 bases, with 7 bases left in between. Per germline, CDR1 SNHLY and CDR2 FYNNEI. DNA for the CDR3: TGTGCCAGCAGTGACGATAAGGAGACCCAGTACTTC. Its translation: CASSDDKETQYF.

The chain recombines TRBV4-1 with TRBJ2-7; D is perhaps TRBD1 (6 bases). Trimming took 4 bases from V and 2 from J, leaving 9 bases between them. The germline gives CDR1 MGHRA, CDR2 YSYEKL. CDR3 length: 13 amino acids. The CDR3: CASSRDTPYEQYF. In DNA form, the CDR3 reads TGCGCCAGCAGCCGGGACACCCCCTACGAGCAGTACTTC.

For this clone: At one boundary the junction diverges from the germline segment, which might be a read error. The chain links TRBV7-7 to TRBJ2-5; D is unclear. The CDR3 runs to 14 residues. CDR1 and CDR2 (germline): SSHAT, FNYEAQ (reference sequence). CDR3: CASSPQRGQETQYF. In DNA, the CDR3 is TGTGCTAGCAGCCCCCAGCGTGGCCAAGAGACCCAGTACTTC. The full variable domain, in which reference TRBV7-7 and TRBJ2-5 provide the parts outside the CDR3, is GAGVSQSPRYKVTKRGQDVTLRCDPISSHATLYWYQQALGQGPEFLTYFNYEAQPDKSGLPSDRFSAERPEGSISTLTIQRTEQRDSAMYRCASSPQRGQETQYFGPGTRLLVL.

The gene calls are TRBV4-2 and TRBJ1-4, with D perhaps TRBD1 (6 bases). CDR1 LGHNA and CDR2 YNFKEQ come from the germline V gene. The CDR3 length is 18 residues. V was trimmed by 1 base and J by 4 bases, leaving 19 bases between them. The CDR3 reads CASSQGLGGALSNEKLFF. The CDR3 nucleotides are TGTGCCAGCAGCCAAGGACTCGGGGGGGCTCTTAGTAATGAAAAACTGTTTTTT.

V usage is TRBV9 and J usage is TRBJ1-1; no reliable D call. The CDR3 is made up of 14 amino acids. Trimming took 4 bases from V and 2 from J, leaving 12 bases between them. Looked up from germline, CDR1 is SGDLS and CDR2 is YYNGEE. CDR3: CASSTRTENTEAFF. Written as DNA, the CDR3 is TGTGCCAGCAGCACGAGAACAGAAAACACTGAAGCTTTCTTT.

The gene calls are TRBV19 and TRBJ1-1; D is ambiguous. Germline CDR1 reads LNHDA; CDR2 reads SQIVND (reference sequence). The CDR3 loop spans 13 amino acids. V lost 6 bases and J lost 0, with 8 bases in between. The DNA of the CDR3 is TGTGCCAGTAGCGACTCTTTGAACACTGAAGCTTTCTTT. It specifies CASSDSLNTEAFF.

This clone appeared a few times. The chain links TRBV19 to TRBJ1-6; D is possibly TRBD1 (5 bases). CDR3 length equals 14 residues. Trimming stripped 7 bases from V and 7 bases from J, with 14 bases between. Per the germline V gene, CDR1 is LNHDA and CDR2 is SQIVND (reference sequence). The CDR3: CASTYGRVNSPLHF. DNA for the CDR3: TGTGCCAGTACCTATGGCAGGGTCAATTCACCCCTCCACTTT.

This sequence joins TRBV6-6 and TRBJ1-1; D is perhaps TRBD1 (5 bases). The V end was cut by 4 bases, the J end by 6 bases, with 15 bases between. From germline, CDR1 is MNHNY and CDR2 SVGAGI (reference sequence). This CDR3 is built from 14 residues. The CDR3 here is CASSSTQGYAEAFF. The CDR3 bases are TGTGCCAGCAGTTCGACTCAGGGTTACGCTGAAGCTTTCTTT.

This chain connects TRBV19 to TRBJ2-1; the match to TRBD1 covers 8 bases. Germline V gene lookup returns CDR1 LNHDA and CDR2 SQIVND (reference sequence). This CDR3 has 15 amino acids. V dropped 7 bases and J dropped 7; count of bases not matched to a gene: 12. The CDR3 DNA is TGTGCCAGTACTGTATTGGGCAGGGGGCTGAATGAGCAGTTCTTC. Amino acid sequence: CASTVLGRGLNEQFF.

In its sample, this clone was seen once. The chain combines TRBV6-5 with TRBJ2-3; D is possibly TRBD1 (6 bases). The CDR3 is 15 amino acids. The V and J ends lost 0 bases and 6 bases respectively, with 13 bases between them. Germline V CDR1 and CDR2: MNHEY, SVGAGI. CDR3: CASSYSGALSDTQYF. CDR3 in DNA: TGTGCCAGCAGTTACTCGGGGGCCCTTTCGGATACGCAGTATTTT.

The chain is built from TRBV6-6 and TRBJ1-2; no firm D call. The length of the CDR3 is 12 residues. The germline CDR1 and CDR2 sequences are MNHNY and SVGAGI (reference sequence). V was shortened by 2 bases and J by 5 bases, with 6 bases between the two germline ends. CDR3 sequence: CASSYTGYGYTF. CDR3 DNA sequence: TGTGCCAGCAGTTACACGGGTTATGGCTACACCTTC.